This entry lists 27 T cell receptor beta chains sequenced from one sample in a study of blood T cell repertoires in COVID-19 (dated by TCRdb to the early 2020s). To prepare the library, the immunoSEQ multiplex PCR assay was applied. Not all clones reach the TCRdb copy of this immuneACCESS table, which keeps in-frame sequences only. Checked studies attribute under half of the gap to unresolved V genes and leave the rest unexplained. The sample table contains 150,000 to 200,000 clones; only one count was recorded for roughly 90% of them. The biggest ten clones account for roughly 19% of the sample. Sequencing used peripheral blood. The receptors were sampled from a man in his sixties with active or convalescent COVID-19.

The CDR3 spells CACGGQFYGYTF. For the CDR3, the DNA is TGTGCCTGCGGGGGGCAGTTTTATGGCTACACCTTC. The V and J genes are TRBV30 and TRBJ1-2, with TRBD1 as a possible D gene (6 bases). The length of the CDR3 is 12 residues. Between the trimmed V and J ends, which lost 6 bases and 5 bases, there was a span of 13 bases. The germline V gene encodes CDR1 GTSNPN and CDR2 SVGIG (reference sequence).

This clone occurred a few times. The rearrangement joins TRBV3-1 (or the pseudogene TRBV3-2) to TRBJ2-7; D may be TRBD1 (5 bases). Germline assignment: CDR1 LGHDT and CDR2 YNNKEL (reference sequence). V gave up 4 bases and J gave up 3 bases, with 19 bases separating them. The CDR3 totals 16 residues. CDR3 in DNA: TGTGCCAGCAGCCCTCACGGACAAGCATCGGACTACGAGCAGTACTTC. It encodes CASSPHGQASDYEQYF.

The chain has TRBV12-3 or TRBV12-4 and TRBJ1-1; no clear D. Trimming stripped 2 bases from V and 12 bases from J, with 10 bases between. The CDR3 covers 11 residues. This CDR3 is CASSLREKSFF. CDR3 sequence (DNA): TGTGCCAGCAGTTTACGGGAGAAGTCTTTCTTT.

The J gene is TRBJ2-3, the V gene TRBV7-9; D not resolved. From germline, CDR1 is SEHNR and CDR2 FQNEAQ (reference sequence). V lost 2 bases, J lost 0 bases, and 9 bases lay in between. CDR3 length: 15 amino acids. CDR3 sequence reads: CASSLLGTSTDTQYF. The CDR3 region has the DNA TGTGCCAGCAGCTTATTGGGCACCAGCACAGATACGCAGTATTTT.

The genes are TRBV6-1 and TRBJ1-4; 8 positions match TRBD1. The V gene end was trimmed by 4 bases and the J gene end by 3 bases; junction bases not matched to a gene: 10. The CDR3 consists of 17 residues. CDR1 MNHNS and CDR2 SASEGT come from the germline V gene. CDR3 protein: CASSVYRGGLSNEKLFF. The DNA for the CDR3 is TGTGCCAGCAGTGTCTACAGGGGGGGCCTATCTAATGAAAAACTGTTTTTT.

This clone was recorded only once. The rearrangement joins TRBV18 to TRBJ1-1; the D gene is possibly TRBD1 (6 bases). The CDR3 is made up of 13 amino acids. Germline CDR1 is KGHSH and CDR2 is LQKENI. V was clipped by 5 bases and J by 0 bases, with 7 bases between them. This chain's CDR3 is CASSGQLNTEAFF. DNA of the CDR3: TGTGCCAGCTCAGGACAGCTGAACACTGAAGCTTTCTTT.

The chain has TRBV5-1 and TRBJ1-1; 9 nucleotides match TRBD1. Germline V gene lookup returns CDR1 SGHRS and CDR2 YFSETQ. With V trimmed by 5 bases and J by 3 bases, 8 bases remained unmatched. This CDR3 has 15 amino acids. CDR3 protein: CASRDPGQGYTEAFF. In nucleotides, the CDR3 is TGCGCCAGCAGGGACCCGGGACAGGGTTACACTGAAGCTTTCTTT.

The chain links TRBV19 to TRBJ1-1; 8 nucleotides line up with TRBD1. V lost 6 bases, J lost 7 bases, and 10 bases stayed unmatched. Per the germline V gene, CDR1 is LNHDA and CDR2 is SQIVND (reference sequence). The CDR3 runs to 14 residues. DNA of the CDR3: TGTGCCAGTAGAGGACACACAGGGACAGGTGAAGCTTTCTTT. Translating it yields CASRGHTGTGEAFF.

The chain joins TRBV2 to TRBJ1-5; D possibly corresponds to TRBD1 (6 bases). The CDR3 is made up of 15 amino acids. Trimming took 6 bases from V and 3 from J, leaving 15 bases between them. From germline, CDR1 is SNHLY and CDR2 FYNNEI. In DNA form, the CDR3 reads TGTGCCAGCAGGACACAGGCAGGGGACAATCAGCCCCAGCATTTT. Protein: CASRTQAGDNQPQHF.

The chain employs TRBV5-1 and TRBJ1-2, with D maybe TRBD1 (5 bases). The CDR3 has 14 residues. Per germline, CDR1 SGHRS and CDR2 YFSETQ. V was trimmed by 0 bases and J by 9 bases, leaving 15 bases between them. CDR3 in DNA: TGCGCCAGCAGCTTGGACGCCGGACAAGGACGCTACACCTTC. Its protein product is CASSLDAGQGRYTF. The entire variable domain, with the rest obtained from reference TRBV5-1 and TRBJ1-2, is as follows: KAGVTQTPRYLIKTRGQQVTLSCSPISGHRSVSWYQQTPGQGLQFLFEYFSETQRNKGNFPGRFSGRQFSNSRSEMNVSTLELGDSALYLCASSLDAGQGRYTFGSGTRLTVV.

V gene TRBV7-9 combines with J gene TRBJ1-1; D call uncertain. V lost 5 bases and J 7 bases, leaving 14 bases between the germline ends. The V gene's germline CDR1 is SEHNR and CDR2 FQNEAQ (reference sequence). The length of the CDR3 is 13 residues. CDR3 amino acids: CASSPENAGEAFF. The CDR3, as DNA: TGTGCCAGCAGCCCAGAAAACGCGGGTGAAGCTTTCTTT.

The gene calls are TRBV27 and TRBJ1-3; D is unclear. The V end lost 3 bases, the J end lost 11 bases, and 17 bases lay between the germline ends. This CDR3 is 14 amino acids long. Germline CDR1 and CDR2: MNHEY and SMNVEV (reference sequence). CDR3 sequence: CASSFSISGQPIYF. DNA for the CDR3: TGTGCCAGCAGTTTCTCCATATCAGGCCAGCCCATATATTTT.

This chain links TRBV3-1 (or the pseudogene TRBV3-2) with TRBJ2-2; tentatively, D is TRBD1 (5 bases). V gave up 1 base and J gave up 5 bases, with 14 bases separating them. This CDR3 contains 16 residues. Germline values: CDR1 LGHDT, CDR2 YNNKEL (reference sequence). CDR3: CASSQGAGLRTGELFF. The CDR3 DNA sequence: TGTGCCAGCAGCCAAGGCGCAGGGCTACGAACCGGGGAGCTGTTTTTT.

The V and J genes are TRBV5-1 and TRBJ1-1; TRBD1 matches 8 bases. The CDR3 contains 16 residues. The germline V gene encodes CDR1 SGHRS and CDR2 YFSETQ. V shed 3 bases, J shed 0 bases, and the junction held 7 bases outside the gene matches. As DNA, the CDR3 is TGCGCCAGCAGCTCGGACAGGGAGTACTTGAACACTGAAGCTTTCTTT. This encodes CASSSDREYLNTEAFF.

The chain is built from TRBV7-2 and TRBJ2-6; perhaps TRBD1 as D (5 bases). This CDR3 has 17 amino acids. CDR1 is SGHTA, CDR2 FQGNSA, per germline. V was trimmed by 5 bases and J by 0 bases, leaving 14 bases between them. The CDR3 loop reads CASSQLFDSSGANVLTF. As DNA, the CDR3 is TGTGCCAGCAGCCAGCTATTTGACAGCTCTGGGGCCAACGTCCTGACTTTC. Full variable domain (outside the CDR3, taken from reference TRBV7-2 and TRBJ2-6): GAGVSQSPSNKVTEKGKDVELRCDPISGHTALYWYRQSLGQGLEFLIYFQGNSAPDKSGLPSDRFSAERTGGSVSTLTIQRTQQEDSAVYLCASSQLFDSSGANVLTFGAGSRLTVL.

Note on this clone: Other DNA sequences in the same sample also yield this CDR3. V is TRBV19 and J is TRBJ2-7; TRBD1 aligns across 7 bases. This CDR3 contains 15 residues. With 0 bases clipped from V and 2 bases from J, the junction kept 4 bases outside the gene matches. Germline V lookup: CDR1 LNHDA, CDR2 SQIVND (reference sequence). In nucleotides, the CDR3 is TGTGCCAGTAGTATAGATCTGAGGGGGCCCTACGAGCAGTACTTC. Translated, it gives CASSIDLRGPYEQYF.

The V gene is TRBV28, the J gene TRBJ2-7, with TRBD1 matching over 7 bases. This CDR3 spans 14 amino acids. From germline, CDR1 is MDHEN and CDR2 SYDVKM. With V trimmed by 5 bases and J by 4 bases, 8 bases remained unmatched. The CDR3, as DNA: TGTGCCAGCAGTGGATCGGGACAGATATACGAGCAGTACTTC. Translating it yields CASSGSGQIYEQYF.

The chain carries TRBV5-1 and TRBJ2-2, with 9 bases matching TRBD2. Germline CDR1 SGHRS, CDR2 YFSETQ. V was pared by 4 bases and J by 4 bases, with 8 bases of the junction left unmatched. This CDR3 region has 16 residues. The CDR3 region is CASSPIAGAGTGELFF. The CDR3 DNA is TGCGCCAGCAGCCCCATAGCGGGAGCGGGCACCGGGGAGCTGTTTTTT.

The CDR3 sequence: CASSSVTGTAPYNSPLHF. CDR3 nucleotides: TGTGCCAGCAGTTCCGTTACCGGGACAGCACCTTATAATTCACCCCTCCACTTT. The rearrangement uses TRBV28 and TRBJ1-6; 7 nucleotides match TRBD1. Germline values: CDR1 MDHEN, CDR2 SYDVKM. The V and J ends lost 4 bases and 4 bases, in that order; junction bases with no gene match: 13. The CDR3 is 18 residues long.

This chain's CDR3 is CAISERDRGEFF. The CDR3 nucleotides read TGTGCCATCAGTGAGCGGGACAGGGGGGAGTTCTTC. The chain combines TRBV10-3 with TRBJ2-1; TRBD1 matches 11 bases. The CDR3 contains 12 residues. Germline CDR1 is ENHRY and CDR2 is SYGVKD. Trimming cost V 2 bases and J 14 bases; bases outside gene matches: 2.

The rearrangement uses TRBV5-1 and TRBJ1-4; 9 bases are shared with TRBD1. The length of the CDR3 is 14 residues. CDR1 SGHRS and CDR2 YFSETQ come from the germline V gene. Trimming removed 7 bases from V and 7 bases from J; junction bases left unmatched: 8. The CDR3 loop reads CASAGQGRSEKLFF. CDR3 nucleotides: TGCGCCAGCGCGGGACAGGGTAGGAGTGAAAAACTGTTTTTT.

This clone was found once. The chain combines TRBV4-2 with TRBJ2-7, with D possibly matching TRBD1 (6 bases). In germline, CDR1 is LGHNA, CDR2 YNFKEQ. V dropped 0 bases and J dropped 4 bases, with 16 bases sitting between them. This CDR3 region has 16 residues. The CDR3 DNA follows: TGTGCCAGCAGCCAAGATTGGGGGCAGCGACCATACGAGCAGTACTTC. Amino acid sequence: CASSQDWGQRPYEQYF.

The chain combines TRBV5-1 with TRBJ2-3; 11 bases align to TRBD2. CDR1 and CDR2 (germline): SGHRS, YFSETQ. The V gene end was trimmed by 3 bases and the J gene end by 3 bases; junction bases not matched to a gene: 9. This CDR3 comprises 17 residues. The DNA for the CDR3 is TGCGCCAGCAGCTACAGCGCGACTAGCGGGAATACAGATACGCAGTATTTT. This codes for CASSYSATSGNTDTQYF.

This chain uses TRBV7-6 with TRBJ2-7; 8 bases are shared with TRBD1. The CDR3 is 15 amino acids. The germline CDR1 and CDR2 sequences are SGHVS and FNYEAQ. J lost 1 base, V lost 1 base, and 3 bases had no gene match. The CDR3 loop is CASSLGDRFSYEQYF. Here the CDR3 DNA reads TGTGCCAGCAGCTTAGGGGACAGGTTTTCCTACGAGCAGTACTTC.

The chain carries TRBV5-1 and TRBJ1-1; no reliable D call. V lost 0 bases, J lost 7 bases, and 10 bases lay in between. Looked up from germline, CDR1 is SGHRS and CDR2 is YFSETQ. The CDR3 contains 13 residues. CDR3 sequence reads: CASSLDLTNEAFF. CDR3 bases: TGCGCCAGCAGCTTGGACCTAACGAATGAAGCTTTCTTT.

In the case of this clone: Other DNA sequences of this sample code for an identical CDR3. The V and J genes are TRBV7-9 and TRBJ1-1; D not resolved. This CDR3 comprises 13 residues. Trimming took 5 bases from V and 0 from J, leaving 7 bases between them. Germline CDR1 reads SEHNR; CDR2 reads FQNEAQ (reference sequence). The CDR3 loop is CASSLTVNTEAFF. DNA of the CDR3: TGTGCCAGCAGCCTCACTGTGAACACTGAAGCTTTCTTT.

J is TRBJ2-2 and V is TRBV5-1, with 14 bases identical to TRBD2. Germline assignment: CDR1 SGHRS and CDR2 YFSETQ. The CDR3 runs 20 residues. V trimming: 4 bases; J trimming: 2 bases; junction bases outside the gene matches: 13. The CDR3 here is CASSLAWGTSGRFNTGELFF. The CDR3 DNA reads as TGCGCCAGCAGCCTAGCTTGGGGGACTAGCGGGAGATTTAACACCGGGGAGCTGTTTTTT.